The sequence of this T cell receptor (beta chain) was determined in a study of T cell responses to AZD1222 COVID-19 vaccine. TCRdb keeps only in-frame clones here, not all; method: immunoSEQ multiplex PCR. The repertoire holds more than 150,000 clones, with just under 90% as singletons. Germline loops: CDR1 MDHEN, CDR2 SYDVKM. The trim removed 5 bases at V and 5 bases at J, leaving 14 bases unmatched. The CDR3 is 16 residues long. Sequenced here: peripheral blood, sampled on day 0 of AZD1222 vaccination. The V gene is TRBV28, the J gene TRBJ1-2, with 7 bases that match TRBD1. The receptor was derived from an adult in good health. The CDR3 bases are TGTGCCAGCAGTCCCACAGGGGCCCTCTCGGGTTATGGCTACACCTTC. This gives the protein CASSPTGALSGYGYTF.